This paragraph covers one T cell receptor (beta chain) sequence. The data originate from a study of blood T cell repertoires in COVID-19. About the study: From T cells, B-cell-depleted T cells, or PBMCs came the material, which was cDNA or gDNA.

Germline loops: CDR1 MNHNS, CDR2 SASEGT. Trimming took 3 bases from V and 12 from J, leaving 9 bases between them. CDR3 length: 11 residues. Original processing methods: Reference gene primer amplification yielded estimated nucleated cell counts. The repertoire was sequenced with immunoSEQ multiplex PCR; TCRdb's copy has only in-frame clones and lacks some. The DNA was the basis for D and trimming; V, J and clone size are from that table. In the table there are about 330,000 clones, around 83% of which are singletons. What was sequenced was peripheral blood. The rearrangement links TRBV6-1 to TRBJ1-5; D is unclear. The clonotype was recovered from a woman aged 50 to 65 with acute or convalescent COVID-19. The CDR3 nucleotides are TGTGCCAGCAGTGATTCGAGGGACCAGCATTTT. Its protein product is CASSDSRDQHF.